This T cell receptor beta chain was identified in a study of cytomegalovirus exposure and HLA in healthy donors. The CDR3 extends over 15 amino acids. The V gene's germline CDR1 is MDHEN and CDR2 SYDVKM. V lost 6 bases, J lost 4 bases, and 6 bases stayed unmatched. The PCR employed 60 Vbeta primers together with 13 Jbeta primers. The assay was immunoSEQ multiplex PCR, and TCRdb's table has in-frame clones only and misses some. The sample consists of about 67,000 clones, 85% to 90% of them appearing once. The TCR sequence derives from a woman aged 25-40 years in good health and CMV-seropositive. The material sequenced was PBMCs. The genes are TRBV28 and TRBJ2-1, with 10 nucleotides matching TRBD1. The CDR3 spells CASSRQGAFYNEQFF. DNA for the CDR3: TGTGCCAGCAGCCGACAGGGGGCTTTTTACAATGAGCAGTTCTTC.